Sequencing of this T cell receptor beta chain was carried out in a study of siplizumab effects on memory and regulatory T cells. Study-level points and caveats: Naive T cells appeared more varied than memory cells and looked like key alloresponse contributors.

This clone was counted only a few times. Its antigen is not known. Assays examined about 10^5 TCR templates per sample. Clones were read by immunoSEQ multiplex PCR, and TCRdb kept only the in-frame ones, dropping some. This sample has 100,000 to 110,000 clones, with 80% to 95% found just once. Input material: CD4+ T cells sorted from blood. This clonotype was obtained from a human donor in good health.

CDR3 loop: CASRTSGASSGANVLTF. The CDR3 coding sequence is TGTGCCAGTCGGACTAGCGGGGCCTCCTCTGGGGCCAACGTCCTGACTTTC. V usage is TRBV7-3 and J usage is TRBJ2-6, with 12 bases aligning to TRBD2. Germline V gives CDR1 SGHTA, CDR2 FQGTGA. CDR3 length: 17 amino acids. V was clipped by 9 bases and J by 0 bases; unmatched bases: 6.